The 17 T cell receptor beta chains below were found in one sample sequenced in a study of shared clonotypes between healthy human individuals. Clones were sequenced by immunoSEQ multiplex PCR, and TCRdb holds only the in-frame ones, with some missing. Of approximately 2,200,000 clones listed, roughly 91% were seen once; the top ten hold around 1.7%. Naive CD8 populations comprised CD45RO-negative cells positively selected for CCR7, excluding terminally differentiated effector memory CD45RA+ cells. Sequenced input: naive CD8+ T cells from PBMCs. The receptors shown here come from a young man in good health. Some clones in this sample may be carry-over from other donors' samples.

The chain joins TRBV2 to TRBJ1-3; no reliable D call. Germline V gives CDR1 SNHLY, CDR2 FYNNEI. V gave up 0 bases and J gave up 0 bases, with 6 bases separating them. This CDR3 comprises 15 residues. In nucleotides, the CDR3 is TGTGCCAGCAGTGAAGCTATCTACTCTGGAAACACCATATATTTT. It translates to CASSEAIYSGNTIYF. Complete variable domain (other parts from reference TRBV2 and TRBJ1-3): EPEVTQTPSHQVTQMGQEVILRCVPISNHLYFYWYRQILGQKVEFLVSFYNNEISEKSEIFDDQFSVERPDGSNFTLKIRSTKLEDSAMYFCASSEAIYSGNTIYFGEGSWLTVV.

The chain is built from TRBV6-1 and TRBJ1-1, with D hard to call. Germline CDR1 is MNHNS and CDR2 is SASEGT. Deletions cut 2 bases from V and 4 bases from J, with 14 bases between. This CDR3 is built from 15 residues. Here the CDR3 reads CASSELPPAGTEAFF. The CDR3 bases are TGTGCCAGCAGTGAACTGCCACCCGCTGGCACTGAAGCTTTCTTT.

The chain links TRBV7-8 to TRBJ2-7; either TRBD1 or TRBD2 may fit D (5 bases each). CDR3 length: 14 residues. V lost 1 base to trimming and J lost 2 bases, with 9 bases between them. Germline CDR1 reads SGHVS; CDR2 reads FQNEAQ. The DNA for the CDR3 is TGTGCCAGCAGCTTAGGTGGGACCCCCTACGAGCAGTACTTC. It encodes CASSLGGTPYEQYF.

The chain is built from TRBV4-1 and TRBJ2-2, with 11 bases identical to TRBD2. CDR3 length equals 18 residues. Per germline, CDR1 MGHRA and CDR2 YSYEKL. Trimming cost V 0 bases and J 4 bases; bases outside gene matches: 7. The CDR3 loop reads CASSQEIRLAGRTGELFF. The CDR3 DNA reads TGCGCCAGCAGCCAAGAGATTCGACTAGCGGGACGCACCGGGGAGCTGTTTTTT.

The rearrangement links TRBV28 to TRBJ2-7; 8 bases are a match to TRBD1. Germline trimming cut 5 bases from V and 6 bases from J; bases unmatched to any gene: 9. The CDR3 loop spans 14 amino acids. From germline, CDR1 is MDHEN and CDR2 SYDVKM. The DNA for the CDR3 is TGTGCCAGCAGTGTAGGACAGGGTGTTCTCGAGCAGTACTTC. This encodes CASSVGQGVLEQYF. Using reference TRBV28 and TRBJ2-7 for the parts outside the CDR3, the full variable domain is DVKVTQSSRYLVKRTGEKVFLECVQDMDHENMFWYRQDPGLGLRLIYFSYDVKMKEKGDIPEGYSVSREKKERFSLILESASTNQTSMYLCASSVGQGVLEQYFGPGTRLTVT.

This clone showed up just a few times. Distinct nucleotide sequences in the sample also encode this CDR3. V and J are TRBV28 and TRBJ1-1, with a weak D call TRBD1 (6 bases). V gave up 6 bases and J gave up 0 bases, with 8 bases separating them. Germline-derived CDR1 and CDR2 are MDHEN and SYDVKM. The CDR3 loop spans 13 amino acids. CDR3 coding DNA: TGTGCCAGCAGCTGGACAGTGAACACTGAAGCTTTCTTT. Protein: CASSWTVNTEAFF.

The CDR3 DNA follows: TGTGCCAGCAGTTTATGGGCCAGGGGCCCTGGAAACACCATATATTTT. It translates to CASSLWARGPGNTIYF. The chain carries TRBV28 and TRBJ1-3; D is possibly TRBD1 (6 bases). Deletions cut 0 bases from V and 2 bases from J, with 11 bases between. Germline V gives CDR1 MDHEN, CDR2 SYDVKM. This CDR3 comprises 16 residues.

This clone appeared a single time. The V call is TRBV9, the J call TRBJ2-3; the D gene could be TRBD1 or TRBD2 (5 bases each). V was cut by 4 bases and J by 0 bases, with 15 bases left in between. This CDR3 is built from 16 residues. In germline, CDR1 is SGDLS, CDR2 YYNGEE. The CDR3 DNA reads TGTGCCAGCAGCTCAAACGGGTGGGGGAGCACAGATACGCAGTATTTT. Translating it yields CASSSNGWGSTDTQYF.

This rearrangement joins TRBV19 to TRBJ1-3, with D possibly matching TRBD1 (5 bases). Per the germline V gene, CDR1 is LNHDA and CDR2 is SQIVND (reference sequence). The CDR3 covers 18 residues. The germline V and J ends were trimmed by 10 bases and 0 bases, with 25 bases remaining between them. DNA for the CDR3: TGTGCCACTACCGTTCCGGGACTATTCCGCCTCTCTGGAAACACCATATATTTT. It specifies CATTVPGLFRLSGNTIYF.

This chain connects TRBV27 to TRBJ1-1, with 8 positions matching TRBD1. The CDR3 contains 15 residues. The trim removed 5 bases at V and 3 bases at J, leaving 8 bases unmatched. CDR1 is MNHEY, CDR2 SMNVEV, per germline (reference sequence). CDR3 nucleotide sequence: TGTGCCAGCAGTCGCACCGGGACAGGCTACACTGAAGCTTTCTTT. Translated: CASSRTGTGYTEAFF.

The V and J genes are TRBV27 and TRBJ2-7; 7 positions match TRBD2. Trimming removed 5 bases from V and 0 bases from J; junction bases left unmatched: 4. The CDR3 consists of 14 residues. Germline V CDR1 and CDR2: MNHEY, SMNVEV (reference sequence). CDR3 protein: CASSVLASSYEQYF. In DNA, the CDR3 is TGTGCCAGCAGTGTACTAGCGTCCTCCTACGAGCAGTACTTC.

A single count supports this clone. This chain uses TRBV5-1 with TRBJ2-5, with 8 bases matching TRBD1. V dropped 4 bases and J dropped 5; count of bases not matched to a gene: 7. Germline CDR1 and CDR2: SGHRS and YFSETQ. This CDR3 comprises 14 residues. The CDR3: CASSPRTGGETQYF. The CDR3 region has the DNA TGCGCCAGCAGCCCGCGCACAGGGGGGGAGACCCAGTACTTC.

This clone has only a few counts. At the DNA level, this CDR3 is encoded by other sequences in the same sample as well. The V gene is TRBV10-3, the J gene TRBJ2-7; D ambiguous. This CDR3 contains 11 residues. The V gene's germline CDR1 is ENHRY and CDR2 SYGVKD. Trimming removed 1 base from V and 4 bases from J, with 2 bases in between. The CDR3 coding sequence is TGTGCCATCAGTGAGTTGTACGAGCAGTACTTC. Encoded protein: CAISELYEQYF.

The rearrangement joins TRBV11-1 to TRBJ2-1, with D tentatively TRBD2 (5 bases). The CDR3 has 12 residues. Germline values: CDR1 SGHAT, CDR2 FQDESV (reference sequence). V dropped 3 bases and J dropped 8 bases, with 8 bases sitting between them. CDR3 nucleotides: TGTGCCAGCAGCTTTCGGCGGGATGAGCAGTTCTTC. Encoded protein: CASSFRRDEQFF.

This clone was seen a single time. V is TRBV29-1 and J is TRBJ1-2; 8 bases agree with TRBD1. The CDR3 loop spans 12 amino acids. The V and J ends lost 6 bases and 4 bases, in that order; junction bases with no gene match: 4. Germline CDR1 is SQVTM and CDR2 is ANQGSEA. The CDR3 coding sequence is TGCAGCGTACGACAGGGGTTCTATGGCTACACCTTC. Its protein is CSVRQGFYGYTF.

The rearrangement uses TRBV12-5 and TRBJ2-3; 7 bases are shared with TRBD1. This CDR3 comprises 13 residues. V gave up 6 bases and J gave up 5 bases; unmatched junction bases: 5. Germline lookup yields CDR1 LGHNT and CDR2 FRNRAP. The CDR3 DNA reads TGTGCTAGTGGCCAAACAGGGGTAGATACGCAGTATTTT. Its protein is CASGQTGVDTQYF.

This chain joins TRBV7-8 and TRBJ2-7; D is possibly TRBD2 (6 bases). This CDR3 region has 15 residues. The germline V and J ends were trimmed by 3 bases and 6 bases, with 18 bases remaining between them. Germline CDR1 reads SGHVS; CDR2 reads FQNEAQ. As DNA, the CDR3 is TGTGCCAGCAGCTTCGGGTTGGGGACTGGGGGCGAGCAGTACTTC. Its protein is CASSFGLGTGGEQYF. The variable domain in full, with the rest retrieved from reference TRBV7-8 and TRBJ2-7, is GAGVSQSPRYKVAKRGQDVALRCDPISGHVSLFWYQQALGQGPEFLTYFQNEAQLDKSGLPSDRFFAERPEGSVSTLKIQRTQQEDSAVYLCASSFGLGTGGEQYFGPGTRLTVT.